This TCR beta chain was retrieved from a study of T cell responses to AZD1222 COVID-19 vaccine. Study-wide results and limits: Donors were largely white British and mainly female; clonal diversity was possibly underestimated.

On this clone itself: Its target is not known.

The CDR3 spans 14 residues. Germline V CDR1 and CDR2: SGHTA, FQGNSA. Trimming took 5 bases from V and 8 from J, leaving 16 bases between them. Clones were sequenced by immunoSEQ multiplex PCR, and TCRdb holds only the in-frame ones, with some missing. The sample has 120,000 to 150,000 clones, about 86% seen once. The specimen comprised peripheral blood, sampled 28 days after the second AZD1222 dose. The source of this sequence is an adult who received the AZD1222 COVID-19 vaccine. The gene calls are TRBV7-2 and TRBJ2-1; maybe TRBD2 (5 bases). DNA for the CDR3: TGTGCCAGCAGCCCCTTTCTGGGGAGCGATGAGCAGTTCTTC. It encodes CASSPFLGSDEQFF.